One and the same sample provided the 6 T cell receptor beta chains below, sequenced in a study of brain T cells in children with intractable seizures. The time point: blood from clinic visit 5 months post-surgery; TSC patient then seizure free. Some clones are missing from TCRdb's copy, which holds only in-frame ones; the method was immunoSEQ multiplex PCR. This table holds approximately 330,000 clones, 93% found once. The specimen comprised peripheral blood, sampled more than 4 months after surgery. All receptors come from a boy younger than two with tuberous sclerosis and intractable seizures.

V usage is TRBV4-1 and J usage is TRBJ2-1; D may be TRBD1 (5 bases). Germline V gene lookup returns CDR1 MGHRA and CDR2 YSYEKL. The V end lost 0 bases, the J end lost 5 bases, and 17 bases lay between the germline ends. This CDR3 has 17 amino acids. Here the CDR3 reads CASSQDHGADRHNEQFF. The CDR3 DNA is TGCGCCAGCAGCCAAGATCATGGGGCCGACAGACACAATGAGCAGTTCTTC.

The rearrangement uses TRBV7-9 and TRBJ2-1, with no clear D. Germline loops: CDR1 SEHNR, CDR2 FQNEAQ (reference sequence). The CDR3 is 13 amino acids. V shed 1 base and J shed 7 bases, with 8 bases lying between them. CDR3 amino acids: CASSLDLKNEQFF. CDR3 bases: TGTGCCAGCAGCTTAGACCTAAAAAATGAGCAGTTCTTC.

The genes are TRBV27 and TRBJ1-2, with TRBD1 identical over 12 bases. With V trimmed by 8 bases and J by 8 bases, 6 bases remained unmatched. CDR3 length equals 13 residues. CDR1 and CDR2 (germline): MNHEY, SMNVEV (reference sequence). The CDR3, as DNA: TGTGCCAGCGGGGGACAGGGGGCGGCCGGCTACACCTTC. This encodes CASGGQGAAGYTF.

This clone was detected only once. The chain links TRBV27 to TRBJ2-7, with 12 bases lining up with TRBD2. Germline CDR1 reads MNHEY; CDR2 reads SMNVEV (reference sequence). This CDR3 region has 14 residues. Trimming removed 3 bases from V and 3 bases from J; junction bases left unmatched: 0. The CDR3 loop reads CASSLTSGSYEQYF. The CDR3 bases are TGTGCCAGCAGTTTGACTAGCGGGAGCTACGAGCAGTACTTC.

This sequence joins TRBV13 and TRBJ1-3; TRBD1 aligns across 9 bases. V shed 2 bases and J 4 bases; nucleotides not matched to a gene: 12. Per germline, CDR1 PRHDT and CDR2 FYEKMQ (reference sequence). This CDR3 has 18 residues. The CDR3 DNA is TGTGCCAGCAGCTTAACCCCGTACAGGGGGCAAAGAGGAAACACCATATATTTT. As protein: CASSLTPYRGQRGNTIYF.

This clone showed up just a few times. The genes are TRBV3-1 (or the pseudogene TRBV3-2) and TRBJ1-2; D is undetermined. Germline CDR1 and CDR2: LGHDT and YNNKEL (reference sequence). The CDR3 spans 12 residues. V shed 4 bases and J shed 2 bases, with 5 bases lying between them. The CDR3 spells CASSRVNYGYTF. Written as DNA, the CDR3 is TGTGCCAGCAGCCGAGTAAACTATGGCTACACCTTC.